Each of the 17 T cell receptor beta chains below was sequenced from the same sample in a study of blood T cell repertoires in COVID-19. The assay was immunoSEQ multiplex PCR, and TCRdb's table has in-frame clones only and misses some. The top ten hold 10% to 15% of the sample, which has around 440,000 clones, approximately 89% seen once. Sequenced sample: peripheral blood. The source is a woman between 45 and 65 years old with COVID-19, enrolled during active disease.

This rearrangement joins TRBV27 to TRBJ2-7; D possibly corresponds to TRBD2 (5 bases). This CDR3 is 14 amino acids long. CDR1 and CDR2 (germline): MNHEY, SMNVEV (reference sequence). Trimming shortened V by 5 bases and J by 3 bases, and 14 bases separated the two germline ends. DNA for the CDR3: TGTGCCAGCAGTAAGAGCGGAGGATACTACGAGCAGTACTTC. Encoded protein: CASSKSGGYYEQYF.

The CDR3 region is CAISYISNQPQHF. The DNA for the CDR3 is TGTGCCATCAGTTATATAAGCAATCAGCCCCAGCATTTT. This sequence joins TRBV10-3 and TRBJ1-5; D is ambiguous. The germline V gene encodes CDR1 ENHRY and CDR2 SYGVKD. The V end lost 5 bases, the J end lost 1 base, and 6 bases lay between the germline ends. There are 13 residues in the CDR3.

The chain carries TRBV11-1 and TRBJ2-1; 7 bases match TRBD1. Germline V gene lookup returns CDR1 SGHAT and CDR2 FQDESV (reference sequence). The V and J ends lost 5 bases and 5 bases, in that order; junction bases with no gene match: 9. The CDR3 is 15 residues long. The CDR3 spells CASSTRQGRNNEQFF. CDR3 coding DNA: TGTGCCAGCAGCACCCGACAGGGTAGGAACAATGAGCAGTTCTTC.

V gene TRBV28 combines with J gene TRBJ1-1; 7 positions agree with TRBD1. Germline V CDR1 and CDR2: MDHEN, SYDVKM. V lost 5 bases, J lost 0 bases, and 9 bases stayed unmatched. This CDR3 has 16 residues. CDR3 sequence: CASSGGTVLMNTEAFF. The CDR3 nucleotides are TGTGCCAGCAGTGGAGGGACAGTACTAATGAACACTGAAGCTTTCTTT. Combining the CDR3 with reference TRBV28 and TRBJ1-1 gives the whole variable domain DVKVTQSSRYLVKRTGEKVFLECVQDMDHENMFWYRQDPGLGLRLIYFSYDVKMKEKGDIPEGYSVSREKKERFSLILESASTNQTSMYLCASSGGTVLMNTEAFFGQGTRLTVV.

CDR3 bases: TGTGCCAGCAGCCCACGCCCTGCCGGGACAGGGGGAACAGATACGCAGTATTTT. Protein: CASSPRPAGTGGTDTQYF. The chain couples TRBV13 to TRBJ2-3; TRBD1 matches 11 bases. This CDR3 spans 18 amino acids. The ends lost 5 bases at V and 3 bases at J; junction bases unmatched: 13. The V gene's germline CDR1 is PRHDT and CDR2 FYEKMQ (reference sequence).

The V and J genes are TRBV7-9 and TRBJ1-2; possible D gene TRBD1, 5 bases. V was trimmed by 4 bases and J by 2 bases, leaving 11 bases between them. From germline, CDR1 is SEHNR and CDR2 FQNEAQ (reference sequence). The CDR3 consists of 14 residues. The CDR3 coding sequence is TGTGCCAGCAGCTCTCGGGGGGTCAACTATGGCTACACCTTC. Amino acids: CASSSRGVNYGYTF. Supplemented by reference TRBV7-9 and TRBJ1-2, the full variable domain reads DTGVSQNPRHKITKRGQNVTFRCDPISEHNRLYWYRQTLGQGPEFLTYFQNEAQLEKSRLLSDRFSAERPKGSFSTLEIQRTEQGDSAMYLCASSSRGVNYGYTFGSGTRLTVV.

The chain employs TRBV4-1 and TRBJ2-2; the D is unclear. The CDR3 is 13 amino acids. CDR1 is MGHRA, CDR2 YSYEKL, per germline. V shed 5 bases and J shed 8 bases, with 12 bases lying between them. In DNA form, the CDR3 reads TGCGCCAGCAGCGGGCACCAAGGTGGGGAGCTGTTTTTT. Amino acids: CASSGHQGGELFF.

This clone was observed a few times. CDR3: CAWSGTGEQPQHF. For the CDR3, the DNA is TGTGCCTGGAGTGGGACAGGGGAGCAGCCCCAGCATTTT. This chain uses TRBV30 with TRBJ1-5; 9 bases match TRBD1. This CDR3 comprises 13 residues. The germline V gene has CDR1 GTSNPN and CDR2 SVGIG (reference sequence). V was clipped by 1 base and J by 7 bases; unmatched bases: 2. The full variable domain, completed using reference TRBV30 and TRBJ1-5, is SQTIHQWPATLVQPVGSPLSLECTVEGTSNPNLYWYRQAAGRGLQLLFYSVGIGQISSEVPQNLSASRPQDRQFILSSKKLLLSDSGFYLCAWSGTGEQPQHFGDGTRLSIL.

The count of this clone is one. The genes are TRBV4-1 and TRBJ2-2; D is perhaps TRBD2 (6 bases). Germline V gene lookup returns CDR1 MGHRA and CDR2 YSYEKL. Between the trimmed V and J ends, which lost 4 bases and 6 bases, there was a span of 15 bases. This CDR3 spans 15 amino acids. CDR3 sequence reads: CASSPRDWLSGELFF. Here the CDR3 DNA reads TGCGCCAGCAGCCCTCGGGACTGGCTATCCGGGGAGCTGTTTTTT.

This rearrangement joins TRBV28 to TRBJ1-1, with TRBD1 as a possible D gene (5 bases). The CDR3 consists of 12 residues. Germline lookup yields CDR1 MDHEN and CDR2 SYDVKM. V lost 6 bases and J lost 4, with 9 bases in between. This CDR3 reads CASSWRGTEAFF. The DNA for the CDR3 is TGTGCCAGCAGCTGGAGGGGCACTGAAGCTTTCTTT. Drawing the rest from reference TRBV28 and TRBJ1-1, the complete variable domain is DVKVTQSSRYLVKRTGEKVFLECVQDMDHENMFWYRQDPGLGLRLIYFSYDVKMKEKGDIPEGYSVSREKKERFSLILESASTNQTSMYLCASSWRGTEAFFGQGTRLTVV.

The chain uses TRBV5-1 and TRBJ1-1, with D possibly being TRBD1 (6 bases). Germline assignment: CDR1 SGHRS and CDR2 YFSETQ. V was pared by 4 bases and J by 3 bases, with 10 bases between. The CDR3 length is 13 residues. CDR3 sequence (DNA): TGCGCCAGCAGCGCAGACAGGCACACTGAAGCTTTCTTT. Amino acid sequence: CASSADRHTEAFF. Drawing the rest from reference TRBV5-1 and TRBJ1-1, the complete variable domain is KAGVTQTPRYLIKTRGQQVTLSCSPISGHRSVSWYQQTPGQGLQFLFEYFSETQRNKGNFPGRFSGRQFSNSRSEMNVSTLELGDSALYLCASSADRHTEAFFGQGTRLTVV.

The chain uses TRBV10-3 and TRBJ1-2; tentative D call: TRBD1 (6 bases). Per the germline V gene, CDR1 is ENHRY and CDR2 is SYGVKD. Deletions cut 8 bases from V and 2 bases from J, with 18 bases between. The CDR3 consists of 15 residues. This chain's CDR3 is CAISRGRDTNYGYTF. The CDR3 nucleotides read TGTGCCATCTCGAGGGGCAGGGACACCAACTATGGCTACACCTTC.

The rearrangement joins TRBV5-4 to TRBJ2-3; weak D call: TRBD1 (6 bases). The V end was cut by 0 bases, the J end by 4 bases, with 15 bases between. The germline V gene has CDR1 SGHNT and CDR2 YYREEE (reference sequence). The CDR3 runs 16 residues. The CDR3 loop is CASSLGLLRGADTQYF. CDR3 nucleotides: TGTGCCAGCAGCTTGGGGTTGCTCAGGGGCGCAGATACGCAGTATTTT.

The gene calls are TRBV12-3 or TRBV12-4 and TRBJ2-1, with TRBD2 as a possible D gene (6 bases). Deletions cut 0 bases from V and 9 bases from J, with 9 bases between. The CDR3 consists of 13 residues. Here the CDR3 DNA reads TGTGCCAGCAGTTTAGCCCGAGCGGGTGAGCAGTTCTTC. Translating gives CASSLARAGEQFF.

The chain employs TRBV5-1 and TRBJ1-6, with 10 bases aligning to TRBD1. Germline V gene data show CDR1 as SGHRS and CDR2 as YFSETQ. This CDR3 is built from 17 residues. J was trimmed by 5 bases and V by 0 bases; bases with no gene match: 5. CDR3 DNA: TGCGCCAGCAGCTTGGCCGGGACAGGGGCTGATAATTCACCCCTCCACTTT. This codes for CASSLAGTGADNSPLHF.

This clone was seen a single time. The rearrangement uses TRBV24-1 and TRBJ1-2; no clear D gene. CDR1 and CDR2 (germline): KGHDR, SFDVKD. Trimming pared 3 bases from V and 3 bases from J, leaving 10 bases between. CDR3 size: 14 residues. The CDR3 coding sequence is TGTGCCACCAGTGATCCTCCCCGGTACTATGGCTACACCTTC. It specifies CATSDPPRYYGYTF.

CDR3 residues: CASSSGTAQAFF. The CDR3 nucleotides are TGTGCCAGCAGTTCCGGGACAGCCCAAGCTTTCTTT. The chain recombines TRBV27 with TRBJ1-1; 7 nucleotides match TRBD1. This CDR3 contains 12 residues. The trim removed 4 bases at V and 9 bases at J, leaving 5 bases unmatched. Germline values: CDR1 MNHEY, CDR2 SMNVEV (reference sequence).